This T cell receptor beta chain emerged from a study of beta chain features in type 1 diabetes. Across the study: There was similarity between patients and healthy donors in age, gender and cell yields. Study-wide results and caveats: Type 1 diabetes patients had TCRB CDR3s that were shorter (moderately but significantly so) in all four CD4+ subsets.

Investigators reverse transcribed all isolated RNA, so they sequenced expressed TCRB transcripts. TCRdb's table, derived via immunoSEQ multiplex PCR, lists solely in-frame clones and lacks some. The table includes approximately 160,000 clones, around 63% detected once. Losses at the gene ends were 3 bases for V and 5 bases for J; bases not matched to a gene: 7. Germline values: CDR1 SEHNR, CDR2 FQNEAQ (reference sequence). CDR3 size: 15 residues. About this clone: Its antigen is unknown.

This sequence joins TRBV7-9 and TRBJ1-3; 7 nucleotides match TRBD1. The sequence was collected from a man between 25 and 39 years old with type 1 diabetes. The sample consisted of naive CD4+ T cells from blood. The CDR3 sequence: CASSLGQTVRNTIYF. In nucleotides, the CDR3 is TGTGCCAGCAGCTTGGGACAGACCGTTCGAAACACCATATATTTT. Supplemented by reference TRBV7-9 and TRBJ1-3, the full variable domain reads DTGVSQNPRHKITKRGQNVTFRCDPISEHNRLYWYRQTLGQGPEFLTYFQNEAQLEKSRLLSDRFSAERPKGSFSTLEIQRTEQGDSAMYLCASSLGQTVRNTIYFGEGSWLTVV.